This TCR beta chain was documented in a study of blood T cell repertoires in COVID-19. Trimming removed 3 bases from V and 4 bases from J; junction bases left unmatched: 3. The V gene's germline CDR1 is MGHRA and CDR2 YSYEKL. The CDR3 totals 16 residues. The protocol was immunoSEQ multiplex PCR, while the TCRdb copy is restricted to in-frame clones and leaves out a portion. This table holds over 250,000 clones, 70% to 90% found once. The chain combines TRBV4-1 with TRBJ2-2; 12 bases agree with TRBD2. The sequenced sample was peripheral blood. The receptor comes from a woman aged 40-49 years who had recovered from COVID-19. The CDR3 nucleotides read TGCGCCAGCAGCCATGGGGGACTAGCGGGCACCGGGGAGCTGTTTTTT. This encodes CASSHGGLAGTGELFF.